These 28 T cell receptor beta chains originate from one sample sequenced in a study of identical twins. TCRdb analysed the 5' RACE reads with MiXCR anew, one entry per CDR3 protein. Among roughly 690,000 distinct CDR3 sequences listed, approximately 22% were seen once. These records were also assigned to another study, of T cells expressing NK-cell markers.

Sequences were obtained from PBMCs. The source is a woman between 18 and 30 years old in good health.

The genes are TRBV20-1 and TRBJ2-7, with D unresolved. The germline V gene encodes CDR1 DFQATT and CDR2 SNEGSKA (reference sequence). The CDR3 is made up of 15 amino acids. V gave up 3 bases and J gave up 2 bases, with 17 bases separating them. In DNA form, the CDR3 reads TGCAGTGCTAGTCCGCCCGGACCACATGCCTACGAGCAGTACTTC. Protein product: CSASPPGPHAYEQYF.

This chain connects TRBV12-3 or TRBV12-4 to TRBJ2-1; D is possibly TRBD1 (6 bases). This CDR3 is 16 amino acids long. The V end was cut by 3 bases, the J end by 1 base, with 13 bases between. The CDR3 sequence is CASSFLGARSYNEQFF. The CDR3 coding sequence is TGTGCCAGCAGTTTCTTGGGGGCGAGGTCCTACAATGAGCAGTTCTTC.

The chain couples TRBV7-2 to TRBJ2-1; D is ambiguous. The V gene lost 3 bases and the J gene lost 5 bases, with 8 bases spanning the gap. The CDR3 spans 13 residues. Per the germline V gene, CDR1 is SGHTA and CDR2 is FQGNSA. The CDR3 region has the DNA TGTGCCAGCAGCTTTGAGCAGAACAATGAGCAGTTCTTC. Amino acid sequence: CASSFEQNNEQFF.

The rearrangement uses TRBV12-3 or TRBV12-4 and TRBJ2-5, with 9 bases identical to TRBD2. The CDR3 extends over 18 amino acids. With 2 bases clipped from V and 5 bases from J, the junction kept 15 bases outside the gene matches. The CDR3 spells CASSLRASGVYSRETQYF. The DNA of the CDR3 is TGTGCCAGCAGTTTAAGGGCTAGCGGGGTCTATTCGAGGGAGACCCAGTACTTC.

The chain joins TRBV20-1 to TRBJ2-5; D possibly corresponds to TRBD2 (5 bases). Trimming cost V 2 bases and J 5 bases, with 15 bases left between them. The germline CDR1 and CDR2 sequences are DFQATT and SNEGSKA (reference sequence). This CDR3 is 14 amino acids long. This CDR3 reads CSARSFQRGETQYF. The CDR3 DNA sequence: TGCAGTGCTAGATCCTTCCAACGAGGGGAGACCCAGTACTTC.

In its sample, this clonotype was seen a few times. This chain joins TRBV20-1 and TRBJ1-2; TRBD1 is a possible D gene (5 bases). Trimming pared 6 bases from V and 1 base from J, leaving 15 bases between. Germline V CDR1 and CDR2: DFQATT, SNEGSKA (reference sequence). CDR3 length: 14 residues. CDR3 region: CSAQGAQFNYGYTF. The CDR3 DNA reads TGCAGTGCCCAAGGGGCGCAATTTAACTATGGCTACACCTTC.

This clonotype was detected a few times. The CDR3 nucleotides read TGCGCCAGCAGCTTGGCAGGGGGAGACGAGACCCAGTACTTC. Amino acid sequence: CASSLAGGDETQYF. V is TRBV5-1 and J is TRBJ2-5, with 7 bases identical to TRBD1. V trimming: 0 bases; J trimming: 5 bases; junction bases outside the gene matches: 4. CDR1 and CDR2 from the germline V gene are SGHRS and YFSETQ. The CDR3 covers 14 residues.

The chain carries TRBV6-4 and TRBJ2-7; D possibly corresponds to TRBD2 (6 bases). Germline loops: CDR1 MRHNA, CDR2 SNTAGT. The CDR3 loop spans 8 amino acids. Deletions cut 9 bases from V and 9 bases from J, with 6 bases between. The CDR3 nucleotides are TGTGCCAGGGGGGGGCAGTACTTC. Amino acid sequence: CARGGQYF.

This clonotype was seen a few times. This sequence joins TRBV20-1 and TRBJ2-7, with 11 bases matching TRBD2. Germline CDR1 DFQATT, CDR2 SNEGSKA (reference sequence). V was clipped by 6 bases and J by 0 bases; unmatched bases: 4. The CDR3 loop spans 14 amino acids. The CDR3 reads CSAHGLAGSYEQYF. The CDR3 DNA reads as TGCAGTGCGCATGGACTAGCGGGCTCCTACGAGCAGTACTTC.

This clonotype was counted only a few times. The chain combines TRBV10-3 with TRBJ2-3, with D tentatively TRBD1 (5 bases). CDR3 length equals 15 residues. Germline CDR1 reads ENHRY; CDR2 reads SYGVKD. Trimming shortened V by 11 bases and J by 0 bases, and 18 bases separated the two germline ends. CDR3 sequence: CASQQETVSTDTQYF. DNA of the CDR3: TGTGCCTCACAACAGGAGACAGTTAGCACAGATACGCAGTATTTT.

The J gene is TRBJ2-7, the V gene TRBV5-1; 10 positions agree with TRBD1. In germline, CDR1 is SGHRS, CDR2 YFSETQ. This CDR3 is built from 16 residues. After removal of 7 bases from V and 3 bases from J, the junction contained 13 bases not matched to a gene. CDR3 residues: CASFASPGQGYYEQYF. Here the CDR3 DNA reads TGCGCCAGCTTTGCCTCCCCGGGACAGGGGTACTACGAGCAGTACTTC.

The chain has TRBV12-3 or TRBV12-4 and TRBJ2-3; 7 bases are shared with TRBD1. This CDR3 has 16 amino acids. The ends lost 2 bases at V and 4 bases at J; junction bases unmatched: 9. The CDR3, as DNA: TGTGCCAGCAGTTTATCGTTGACAGGGTATGCAGATACGCAGTATTTT. This codes for CASSLSLTGYADTQYF.

The genes are TRBV5-1 and TRBJ2-1; 9 positions agree with TRBD2. V was pared by 4 bases and J by 8 bases, with 4 bases of the junction left unmatched. The CDR3 spans 13 residues. Germline CDR1 reads SGHRS; CDR2 reads YFSETQ. CDR3 amino acids: CASSEGLAHEQFF. The CDR3 DNA is TGCGCCAGCAGCGAGGGACTAGCCCATGAGCAGTTCTTC.

The J gene is TRBJ2-7, the V gene TRBV5-1; perhaps TRBD1 as D (5 bases). The V end was cut by 0 bases, the J end by 2 bases, with 12 bases between. The V gene's germline CDR1 is SGHRS and CDR2 YFSETQ. The CDR3 is made up of 15 amino acids. The CDR3 region is CASSLEGDGAYEQYF. CDR3 nucleotide sequence: TGCGCCAGCAGCTTGGAAGGGGATGGGGCCTACGAGCAGTACTTC.

This rearrangement joins TRBV12-2 to TRBJ2-3. TRBV12-2 is annotated as a pseudogene. CDR3 length equals 21 residues. The chain's CDR3 is CASRLETCLWPLSTSTDTQYF. The CDR3 DNA follows: TGTGCAAGTCGCTTAGAGACCTGCCTCTGGCCATTGAGCACGAGCACAGATACGCAGTATTTT.

This clonotype was counted only a few times. The CDR3 sequence is CASSPQGQNWPQHF. In DNA form, the CDR3 reads TGTGCCAGCAGTCCTCAGGGGCAGAATTGGCCCCAGCATTTT. V gene TRBV12-3 or TRBV12-4 combines with J gene TRBJ1-5, with a weak D call TRBD1 (6 bases). This CDR3 has 14 residues. The germline V and J ends were trimmed by 5 bases and 9 bases, with 17 bases remaining between them.

This clonotype was observed a handful of times. The chain couples TRBV20-1 to TRBJ2-7; TRBD1 or TRBD2 may be the D gene (5 bases each). Germline CDR1 DFQATT, CDR2 SNEGSKA (reference sequence). The CDR3 is 14 amino acids. V shed 8 bases and J shed 1 base, with 18 bases lying between them. The DNA for the CDR3 is TGCAGTTCCCTTAAGAGGGGCAGGTCCTACGAGCAGTACTTC. It is translated as CSSLKRGRSYEQYF.

This sequence joins TRBV6-6 and TRBJ2-1; D remains ambiguous. The V and J ends lost 4 bases and 7 bases respectively, with 8 bases between them. CDR1 and CDR2 (germline): MNHNY, SVGAGI (reference sequence). The CDR3 length is 12 residues. CDR3 sequence: CASSSPPNEQFF. In DNA form, the CDR3 reads TGTGCCAGCAGTTCTCCTCCTAATGAGCAGTTCTTC.

This clonotype occurred a few times. The J gene is TRBJ2-5, the V gene TRBV5-5; D is tentatively TRBD1 or TRBD2 (6 bases each). Germline assignment: CDR1 SGHKS and CDR2 YYEKEE (reference sequence). The CDR3 is made up of 14 amino acids. Trimming left V 4 bases short and J 5 bases short, with 15 bases between. In DNA, the CDR3 is TGTGCCAGCAGCCGTCGGGGGCGCGGGGAGACCCAGTACTTC. It encodes CASSRRGRGETQYF.

This clonotype was counted at least ten times. V gene TRBV12-3 or TRBV12-4 combines with J gene TRBJ1-1, with D perhaps TRBD1 (6 bases). The CDR3 is 12 amino acids. V gave up 6 bases and J gave up 4 bases, with 9 bases separating them. CDR3 sequence: CASRLRGTEAFF. The CDR3 DNA is TGTGCCAGCAGGCTCAGGGGCACTGAAGCTTTCTTT.

This clonotype has more than one count but fewer than ten. V gene TRBV7-2 combines with J gene TRBJ2-7; D gene uncertain. The CDR3 has 14 residues. From germline, CDR1 is SGHTA and CDR2 FQGNSA. V was trimmed by 4 bases and J by 3 bases, leaving 13 bases between them. The CDR3 sequence is CASSYDKIFYEQYF. DNA for the CDR3: TGTGCCAGCAGCTACGACAAAATCTTCTACGAGCAGTACTTC. Looking up the rest from reference TRBV7-2 and TRBJ2-7 gives the full variable domain: GAGVSQSPSNKVTEKGKDVELRCDPISGHTALYWYRQSLGQGLEFLIYFQGNSAPDKSGLPSDRFSAERTGGSVSTLTIQRTQQEDSAVYLCASSYDKIFYEQYFGPGTRLTVT.

The chain uses TRBV6-1 and TRBJ1-6; D is possibly TRBD1 (5 bases). Germline V gene sequence: CDR1 MNHNS, CDR2 SASEGT. CDR3 size: 14 residues. Trimming cost V 8 bases and J 3 bases, with 11 bases left between them. The CDR3 sequence is CASFQGHYNSPLHF. CDR3 DNA sequence: TGTGCCAGCTTCCAGGGTCACTATAATTCACCCCTCCACTTT.

As to this clonotype: A junction boundary mismatches the germline segment, possibly from a read error. The CDR3 loop reads CSARGGGMYNEQFF. The CDR3 bases are TGCAGTGCGAGAGGGGGGGGGATGTACAATGAGCAGTTCTTC. This chain uses TRBV20-1 with TRBJ2-1, with D maybe TRBD2 (7 bases). Germline V CDR1 and CDR2: DFQATT, SNEGSKA (reference sequence). This CDR3 region has 14 residues.

This clonotype was recorded only once. The V and J genes are TRBV7-2 and TRBJ2-2, with 7 bases lining up with TRBD2. CDR3 size: 15 residues. V trimming: 0 bases; J trimming: 4 bases; junction bases outside the gene matches: 2. Germline-derived CDR1 and CDR2 are SGHTA and FQGNSA. CDR3 region: CASSLALASTGELFF. As DNA, the CDR3 is TGTGCCAGCAGCTTAGCACTAGCGAGCACCGGGGAGCTGTTTTTT.

The rearrangement links TRBV10-3 to TRBJ2-7; 11 bases match TRBD2. V shed 6 bases, J shed 6 bases, and the junction held 4 bases outside the gene matches. This CDR3 region has 13 residues. From germline, CDR1 is ENHRY and CDR2 SYGVKD. The CDR3: CAIRATSGAEQYF. CDR3 sequence (DNA): TGTGCCATCAGGGCGACTAGCGGGGCCGAGCAGTACTTC.

The chain carries TRBV7-9 and TRBJ2-7, with D unresolved. This CDR3 region has 16 residues. The V and J ends lost 5 bases and 2 bases respectively, with 19 bases between them. Germline CDR1 SEHNR, CDR2 FQNEAQ (reference sequence). The CDR3 sequence: CASSGNPGEWAYEQYF. In DNA form, the CDR3 reads TGTGCCAGCAGCGGCAACCCGGGTGAGTGGGCCTACGAGCAGTACTTC.

The chain employs TRBV28 and TRBJ1-2; D remains ambiguous. The CDR3 loop spans 11 amino acids. The germline V and J ends were trimmed by 5 bases and 6 bases, with 7 bases remaining between them. CDR1 is MDHEN, CDR2 SYDVKM, per germline. CDR3 coding DNA: TGTGCCAGCAGTGACGAAAATGGCTACACCTTC. This encodes CASSDENGYTF.

This clonotype has a handful of counts. V is TRBV7-3 and J is TRBJ2-3; the match to TRBD2 covers 15 bases. Germline V lookup: CDR1 SGHTA, CDR2 FQGTGA. The CDR3 is made up of 16 amino acids. Losses at the gene ends were 1 base for V and 7 bases for J; bases not matched to a gene: 3. The CDR3 loop is CASSLRTSGGANTQYF. CDR3 coding DNA: TGTGCCAGCAGCTTAAGGACTAGCGGGGGGGCGAATACGCAGTATTTT.